A selection of T cell receptor beta chains follows, all from one sample in a study of neurological immune-mediated disorders. TCRdb redid the calling of the 5' RACE reads with MiXCR, one entry per CDR3 protein. The sample records about 31,000 distinct CDR3 sequences, more than 10% being singletons. The sequenced material came from CD4+ T cells from blood. These receptors originate from a female donor with HTLV-1-associated myelopathy (HAM/TSP). Each CDR3 is given with its conserved first and last residue. The order of the fields is clone size, V gene, D gene, J gene, CDR3 protein, CDR3 DNA. D genes are given only for firm matches. Some rows mark clone size as missing; the rest say once, few, many or name a class of expanded clone.

many	TRBV18	TRBD1	TRBJ2-7	CASSPMAGGAYEQYF	TGTGCCAGCTCACCAATGGCAGGGGGAGCCTACGAGCAGTACTTC
many	TRBV28	TRBD1	TRBJ1-2	CASRRQGAHYGYTF	TGTGCCAGCAGAAGACAGGGGGCTCACTATGGCTACACCTTC
many	TRBV5-1	NA	TRBJ1-2	CASSFDSNYGYTF	TGCGCCAGCAGCTTCGACAGTAACTATGGCTACACCTTC
many	TRBV20-1	NA	TRBJ1-3	CSALLGDSGNTIYF	TGCAGTGCGCTCCTGGGAGACTCTGGAAACACCATATATTTT
many	TRBV2	NA	TRBJ1-2	CASSEGSFGYTF	TGTGCCAGCAGCGAGGGGAGCTTTGGCTACACCTTC
many	TRBV15	NA	TRBJ1-2	CATSRDTGIGYTF	TGTGCCACCAGCAGAGATACCGGGATTGGCTACACCTTC
many	TRBV6-6	TRBD1	TRBJ1-1	CASRLDRGHEAFF	TGTGCCAGCAGACTGGACAGGGGCCATGAAGCTTTCTTT
many	TRBV6-2/TRBV6-3	TRBD2	TRBJ2-7	CASTTSGTYEQYF	TGTGCCAGCACGACTAGCGGCACCTACGAGCAGTACTTC
many	TRBV20-1	TRBD1	TRBJ1-1	CSAKRDRVNTEAFF	TGCAGTGCTAAAAGGGACAGGGTAAACACTGAAGCTTTCTTT
many	TRBV5-5	TRBD1	TRBJ1-1	CASSLAGDRSKAFF	TGTGCCAGCAGCTTGGCCGGGGACAGGTCGAAAGCTTTCTTT
many	TRBV5-5	NA	TRBJ1-4	CASSLMNLNEKLFF	TGTGCCAGCAGCTTGATGAACTTAAATGAAAAACTGTTTTTT
many	TRBV29-1	NA	TRBJ2-5	CSVVDSTKGETQYF	TGCAGCGTTGTGGACTCAACTAAGGGAGAGACCCAGTACTTC
many	TRBV5-5	NA	TRBJ1-5	CASSKTGYQPQHF	TGTGCCAGCAGCAAAACAGGGTATCAGCCCCAGCATTTT
many	TRBV4-2	TRBD2	TRBJ2-2	CASSQIWSGSRGTGELFF	TGTGCCAGCAGCCAAATATGGAGCGGGAGTCGTGGCACCGGGGAGCTGTTTTTT
many	TRBV6-2/TRBV6-3	NA	TRBJ2-7	CASSYVNEQYF	TGTGCCAGCAGTTACGTCAACGAGCAGTACTTC
many	TRBV5-1	TRBD2	TRBJ2-7	CASSATPGLAGVGEQYF	TGCGCCAGCAGCGCCACTCCGGGACTAGCGGGGGTTGGCGAGCAGTACTTC
many	TRBV7-9	NA	TRBJ2-7	CASSPNRGGEQYF	TGTGCCAGCAGCCCGAACCGGGGAGGCGAGCAGTACTTC
many	TRBV7-2	NA	TRBJ1-1	CASSSPREVGEAFF	TGTGCCAGCAGCTCACCCAGGGAGGTCGGTGAAGCTTTCTTT
many	TRBV5-1	TRBD1	TRBJ1-4	CASSLARSDRAEGGEKLFF	TGCGCCAGCAGCTTGGCCAGGTCGGACAGGGCCGAGGGAGGTGAAAAACTGTTTTTT
many	TRBV12-3/TRBV12-4	TRBD1	TRBJ1-4	CASSLWGQNEKLFF	TGTGCCAGCAGTTTATGGGGACAGAATGAAAAACTGTTTTTT
many	TRBV29-1	NA	TRBJ2-1	CSVDPSYNEQFF	TGCAGCGTTGACCCCTCCTACAATGAGCAGTTCTTC
NA	TRBV12-3/TRBV12-4	NA	TRBJ1-2	CASSPPNYVRGVGYTF	TGTGCCAGCAGTCCCCCCAACTACGTGAGAGGAGTTGGCTACACCTTC
many	TRBV20-1	TRBD1	TRBJ2-5	CSARDRGGGTQYF	TGCAGTGCTAGGGACAGGGGAGGAGGGACCCAGTACTTC
many	TRBV4-2	NA	TRBJ2-3	CASSQDRGKGTDTQYF	TGTGCCAGCAGCCAAGACCGCGGGAAGGGAACAGATACGCAGTATTTT
many	TRBV5-1	TRBD2	TRBJ2-7	CASSAGLGYEQYF	TGCGCCAGCAGCGCCGGACTAGGGTACGAGCAGTACTTC
NA	TRBV5-1	TRBD2	TRBJ2-5	CANSFGGGETQYF	TGCGCCAACAGCTTCGGGGGAGGGGAGACCCAGTACTTC
many	TRBV2	TRBD2	TRBJ2-2	CASKPGLAVTGELFF	TGTGCCAGCAAACCGGGACTAGCGGTAACCGGGGAGCTGTTTTTT
many	TRBV3-1	TRBD2	TRBJ2-3	CASSRDGGAPGNTQYF	TGTGCCAGCAGCCGCGACGGGGGGGCCCCAGGTAATACGCAGTATTTT
NA	TRBV7-8	NA	TRBJ1-5	CASTSSNKTQHF	TGTGCCTCAACAAGTAGCAATAAGACCCAGCATTTT
many	TRBV9	NA	TRBJ2-6	CASSVVPSGANVLTF	TGTGCCAGCAGCGTAGTTCCCTCTGGGGCCAACGTCCTGACTTTC
many	TRBV5-1	TRBD2	TRBJ2-3	CASSPGLAGSDTQYF	TGCGCCAGCAGCCCGGGACTAGCGGGATCAGATACGCAGTATTTT
medium-sized	TRBV24-1	TRBD1	TRBJ2-3	CATSDPTGTGVEDTQYF	TGTGCCACCAGTGATCCCACCGGGACAGGGGTCGAGGATACGCAGTATTTT
many	TRBV20-1	NA	TRBJ2-3	CSARETGQTRLDTQYF	TGCAGTGCTAGAGAGACCGGACAGACCAGGTTGGATACGCAGTATTTT
many	TRBV20-1	TRBD1	TRBJ2-7	CSASAPGQGAYEQYF	TGCAGTGCTTCCGCCCCGGGACAGGGGGCGTACGAGCAGTACTTC
many	TRBV6-1	NA	TRBJ2-5	CASSEAGTDLQETQYF	TGTGCCAGCAGTGAAGCAGGCACGGACTTGCAAGAGACCCAGTACTTC
many	TRBV28	TRBD2	TRBJ2-5	CAPAGGEAQYF	TGTGCCCCCGCGGGGGGCGAGGCCCAGTACTTC
many	TRBV20-1	NA	TRBJ1-5	CSARPSTGDGQPQHF	TGCAGTGCTAGACCTTCAACTGGTGATGGTCAGCCCCAGCATTTT
many	TRBV28	NA	TRBJ2-2	CASSTPGRIGFGELFF	TGTGCCAGCAGCACCCCAGGGAGAATTGGATTTGGGGAGCTGTTTTTT
many	TRBV6-6	TRBD2	TRBJ2-1	CASSYGTTYNEQFF	TGTGCCAGCAGTTACGGGACTACCTACAATGAGCAGTTCTTC
many	TRBV20-1	TRBD2	TRBJ2-3	CSALAGGSFTDTQYF	TGCAGTGCCTTAGCGGGGGGGTCTTTCACAGATACGCAGTATTTT
many	TRBV7-2	NA	TRBJ1-1	CASSLYRDTEAFF	TGTGCCAGCAGCTTATATAGGGACACTGAAGCTTTCTTT
many	TRBV12-5	NA	TRBJ2-3	CASGLPNTDTQYF	TGTGCTAGTGGTTTGCCGAACACAGATACGCAGTATTTT
few	TRBV19	NA	TRBJ2-6	CASSIQGSYSGANVLTF	TGTGCCAGTAGTATTCAGGGTTCCTACTCTGGGGCCAACGTCCTGACTTTC
many	TRBV20-1	NA	TRBJ1-5	CSARLGPSNQPQHF	TGCAGTGCTAGACTCGGACCTAGCAATCAGCCCCAGCATTTT
many	TRBV4-2	TRBD1	TRBJ2-3	CASSRDGQGGTDTQYF	TGTGCCAGCAGCCGAGACGGACAGGGGGGAACAGATACGCAGTATTTT